This T cell receptor beta chain was documented in a study of blood T cell repertoires in COVID-19. Sequenced by immunoSEQ multiplex PCR; TCRdb stores in-frame clones only, minus some. The table lists 230,000 or so clones, about nine tenths of them singletons. All enrollees were about 18 to 90 years old and from roughly 26 US areas. Before being deemed recovered, Cohort 3 donors had two negative PCRs, clearance, or symptom resolution. CDR3 length: 16 amino acids. CDR1 is LGHNA, CDR2 YSLEER, per germline. Trimming took 0 bases from V and 7 from J, leaving 13 bases between them. This sequence originates from a woman aged 25-40 years who had recovered from COVID-19. Sequenced: PBMCs or T cells enriched from blood (not recorded which). The rearrangement links TRBV4-3 to TRBJ1-6; perhaps TRBD1 as D (5 bases). Written as DNA, the CDR3 is TGCGCCAGCAGCCAAGAAAGGGGCAGCCTGAATTCACCCCTCCACTTT. Translating it yields CASSQERGSLNSPLHF.